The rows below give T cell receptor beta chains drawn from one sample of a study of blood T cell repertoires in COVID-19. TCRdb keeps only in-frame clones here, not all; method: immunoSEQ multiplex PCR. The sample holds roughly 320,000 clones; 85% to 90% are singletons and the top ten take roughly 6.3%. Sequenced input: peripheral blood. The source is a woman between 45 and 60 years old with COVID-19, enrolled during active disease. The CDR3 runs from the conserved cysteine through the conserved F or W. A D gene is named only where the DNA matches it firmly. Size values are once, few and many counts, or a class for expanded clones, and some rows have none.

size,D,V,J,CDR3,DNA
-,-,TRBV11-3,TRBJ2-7,CASRAASEQYF,TGTGCCAGCAGGGCGGCCAGCGAGCAGTACTTC
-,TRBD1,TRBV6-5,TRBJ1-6,CASSPSGTGDSPLHF,TGTGCCAGCAGTCCCTCCGGGACAGGGGATTCACCCCTCCACTTT
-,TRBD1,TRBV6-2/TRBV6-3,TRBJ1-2,CASSATDRANYGYTF,TGTGCCAGCAGTGCCACGGACAGGGCTAACTATGGCTACACCTTC
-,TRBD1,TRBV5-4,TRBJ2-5,CASSATGEWETQYF,TGTGCCAGCAGCGCCACAGGGGAATGGGAGACCCAGTACTTC
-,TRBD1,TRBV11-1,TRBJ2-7,CASSLRSQGAGEQYF,TGTGCCAGCAGCTTACGTTCGCAGGGGGCTGGTGAGCAGTACTTC
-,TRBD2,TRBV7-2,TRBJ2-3,CASSSSSGSSTDTQYF,TGTGCCAGCAGCTCGTCTAGCGGGTCTAGCACAGATACGCAGTATTTT
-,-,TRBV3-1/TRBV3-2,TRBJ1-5,CASSHTGGGLGNQPQHF,TGTGCCAGCAGCCACACCGGGGGGGGGCTCGGCAATCAGCCCCAGCATTTT
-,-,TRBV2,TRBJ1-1,CASSEYRRNTEAFF,TGTGCCAGCAGTGAGTACCGCAGGAACACTGAAGCTTTCTTT
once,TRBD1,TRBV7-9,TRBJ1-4,CASSLVPGGNEKLFF,TGTGCCAGCAGCTTAGTTCCAGGGGGGAATGAAAAACTGTTTTTT
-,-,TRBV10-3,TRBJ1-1,CAIRARGGQISDTEAFF,TGTGCCATCAGAGCTCGTGGAGGACAGATTTCGGACACTGAAGCTTTCTTT
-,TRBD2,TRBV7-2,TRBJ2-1,CASSSRPLAGPSYNEQFF,TGTGCCAGCAGCTCAAGACCACTAGCGGGGCCCTCCTACAATGAGCAGTTCTTC
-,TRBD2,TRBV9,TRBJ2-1,CASTSGGRAYNEQFF,TGTGCCAGCACCTCGGGCGGGAGGGCCTACAATGAGCAGTTCTTC
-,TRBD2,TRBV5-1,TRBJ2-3,CASSLEVAGDGDTQYF,TGCGCCAGCAGCTTGGAGGTAGCGGGAGATGGGGATACGCAGTATTTT
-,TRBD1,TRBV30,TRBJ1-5,CAWSVAGGGQPQHF,TGTGCCTGGAGTGTAGCAGGGGGTGGGCAGCCCCAGCATTTT
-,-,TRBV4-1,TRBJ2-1,CASSQVSGSTYNEQFF,TGCGCCAGCAGCCAAGTATCCGGGAGCACCTACAATGAGCAGTTCTTC
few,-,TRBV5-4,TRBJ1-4,CASSTGVGDGKLFF,TGTGCCAGCAGCACGGGGGTGGGGGACGGAAAACTGTTTTTT
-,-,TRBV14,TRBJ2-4,CASSQGSLTWAKNIQYF,TGTGCCAGCAGCCAAGGTTCGCTCACATGGGCCAAAAACATTCAGTACTTC
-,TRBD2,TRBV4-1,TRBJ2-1,CASSPPWGEGLGEQFF,TGCGCCAGCAGCCCCCCTTGGGGGGAGGGCCTGGGGGAGCAGTTCTTC
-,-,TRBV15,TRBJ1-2,CATSRDSTPGDYGYTF,TGTGCCACCAGCAGAGATTCCACCCCCGGGGACTATGGCTACACCTTC
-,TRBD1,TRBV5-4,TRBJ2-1,CASSSPGQGINEQFF,TGTGCCAGCAGCTCACCGGGACAGGGGATCAATGAGCAGTTCTTC
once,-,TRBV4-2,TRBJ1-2,CASSQRGSGSYGYTF,TGTGCCAGCAGCCAAAGAGGGTCCGGATCCTATGGCTACACCTTC
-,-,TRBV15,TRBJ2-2,CATSSLSGGELFF,TGTGCCACCAGCAGCCTTAGTGGCGGGGAGCTGTTTTTT
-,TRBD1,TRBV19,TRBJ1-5,CASSTDRAKYQPQHF,TGTGCCAGTAGTACGGACAGGGCCAAATACCAGCCCCAGCATTTT
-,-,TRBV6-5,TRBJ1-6,CASSREQGSPLHF,TGTGCCAGCAGTCGAGAACAGGGATCACCCCTCCACTTT
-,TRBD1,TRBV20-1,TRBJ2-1,CSAIDRGTASEQFF,TGCAGTGCTATTGACAGGGGGACGGCGAGTGAGCAGTTCTTC
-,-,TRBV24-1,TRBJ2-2,CATSEPRGNTGELFF,TGTGCCACCAGTGAACCTAGAGGGAACACCGGGGAGCTGTTTTTT
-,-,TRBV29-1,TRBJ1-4,CSVRRSGGELFF,TGCAGCGTCAGAAGGAGCGGGGGGGAACTGTTTTTT
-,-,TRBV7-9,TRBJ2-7,CASRQQSGSYEQYF,TGTGCCAGCAGGCAACAAAGCGGGTCCTACGAGCAGTACTTC
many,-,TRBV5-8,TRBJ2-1,CASRTTDGIYNEQFF,TGTGCCAGCAGAACCACGGACGGGATCTACAATGAGCAGTTCTTC
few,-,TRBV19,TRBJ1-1,CASSYQGMNTEAFF,TGTGCCAGTAGTTATCAGGGTATGAACACTGAAGCTTTCTTT
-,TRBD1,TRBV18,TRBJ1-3,CASSPTGTGTGNTIYF,TGTGCCAGCTCACCAACCGGGACAGGGACCGGAAACACCATATATTTT
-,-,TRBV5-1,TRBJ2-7,CASSTGLGEQYF,TGCGCCAGCAGTACGGGTCTGGGCGAGCAGTACTTC
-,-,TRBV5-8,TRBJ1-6,CASSLGGAGYSPLHF,TGTGCCAGCAGCTTGGGAGGCGCAGGGTATTCACCCCTCCACTTT
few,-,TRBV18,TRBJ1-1,CASSPPSTVTEAFF,TGTGCCAGCTCACCTCCATCGACTGTCACTGAAGCTTTCTTT
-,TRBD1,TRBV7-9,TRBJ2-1,CASSHMTGIEQFF,TGTGCCAGCAGCCACATGACAGGGATTGAGCAGTTCTTC
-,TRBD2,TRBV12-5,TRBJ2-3,CASGLARTSGSSADTQYF,TGTGCTAGTGGTTTGGCTCGGACTAGCGGGAGCTCGGCCGATACGCAGTATTTT
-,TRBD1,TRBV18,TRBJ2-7,CASSPPSQGAYEQYF,TGTGCCAGCTCACCACCGAGCCAGGGGGCCTACGAGCAGTACTTC
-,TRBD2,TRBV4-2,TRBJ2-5,CASSQVLAGDIQETQYF,TGTGCCAGCAGCCAAGTCCTAGCGGGTGACATTCAAGAGACCCAGTACTTC
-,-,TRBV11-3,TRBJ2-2,CASSPKAFTGELFF,TGTGCCAGCAGCCCTAAAGCGTTTACCGGGGAGCTGTTTTTT
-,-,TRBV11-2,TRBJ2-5,CASSLGRAQETQYF,TGTGCCAGCAGCTTAGGCAGGGCACAAGAGACCCAGTACTTC
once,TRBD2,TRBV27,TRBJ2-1,CASSLPRTSGSNEQFF,TGTGCCAGCAGTTTACCTCGGACTAGCGGGAGTAATGAGCAGTTCTTC
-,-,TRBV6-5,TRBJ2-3,CASRPPFGGTTQYF,TGTGCCAGCAGACCTCCCTTTGGGGGGACTACGCAGTATTTT
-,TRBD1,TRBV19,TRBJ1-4,CASRAGQGPNEKLFF,TGTGCCAGTAGGGCTGGACAGGGCCCTAATGAAAAACTGTTTTTT
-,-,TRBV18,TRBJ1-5,CASSPRGGLGNQPQHF,TGTGCCAGCTCACCAAGGGGTGGCTTGGGCAATCAGCCCCAGCATTTT
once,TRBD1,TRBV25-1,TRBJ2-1,CASSVRTGGNEQFF,TGTGCCAGCAGTGTAAGAACAGGGGGCAATGAGCAGTTCTTC
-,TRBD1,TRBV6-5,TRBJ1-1,CASRIDGTGYTEAFF,TGTGCCAGCAGGATTGACGGGACAGGGTACACTGAAGCTTTCTTT
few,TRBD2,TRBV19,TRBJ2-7,CASSITLAESYEQYF,TGTGCCAGTAGTATCACACTAGCGGAGTCCTACGAGCAGTACTTC
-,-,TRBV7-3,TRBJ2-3,CASSPRTAVRADTQYF,TGTGCCAGCAGCCCCCGGACAGCTGTCCGGGCAGATACGCAGTATTTT
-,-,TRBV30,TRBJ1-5,CAWCGGANQPQHF,TGTGCCTGGTGCGGGGGCGCGAATCAGCCCCAGCATTTT
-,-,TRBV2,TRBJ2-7,CASRRGVSPSYEQYF,TGTGCCAGCAGACGCGGGGTATCTCCCTCCTACGAGCAGTACTTC
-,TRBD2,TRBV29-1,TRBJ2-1,CSVSGLAGGKFGNEQFF,TGCAGCGTCTCGGGACTAGCGGGAGGAAAATTTGGGAATGAGCAGTTCTTC
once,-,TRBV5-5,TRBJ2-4,CASSPIDTPMAKNIQYF,TGTGCCAGCAGCCCGATCGACACCCCCATGGCCAAAAACATTCAGTACTTC